These T cell receptor beta chains were read from a single sample in a study of shared clonotypes between healthy human individuals. Produced via immunoSEQ multiplex PCR; TCRdb's table is partial and in-frame only. Of some 2,100,000 clones in the sample, nearly 97% were seen once. Sequencing was carried out using naive CD4+ T cells sorted from blood. The receptors come from a man younger than 35 in good health. Both conserved end residues are part of each CDR3. D genes are given only for firm matches. Size is omitted from some rows. Given values are once, few, many or a class for expanded clones.

V gene	D gene	J gene	clone size	CDR3 DNA	CDR3 protein
TRBV4-1	TRBD2	TRBJ2-1	NA	TGCGCCAGCAGCCAAGATTTGGGTAGCGGGACAATCTACAATGAGCAGTTCTTC	CASSQDLGSGTIYNEQFF
TRBV28	TRBD1	TRBJ1-1	NA	TGTGCCAGCAGTCCCCCGGGACAGGGGGCGGGAAACACTGAAGCTTTCTTT	CASSPPGQGAGNTEAFF
TRBV9	NA	TRBJ2-3	NA	TGTGCCAGCAGCGTAGCAGCAGGGGGGAATACGCAGTATTTT	CASSVAAGGNTQYF
TRBV7-9	NA	TRBJ1-6	NA	TGTGCCAGCAGCCTGCAACATGGCGAGAGCTCCTATAATTCACCCCTCCACTTT	CASSLQHGESSYNSPLHF
TRBV19	TRBD2	TRBJ2-2	NA	TGTGCCAGTAGTATACTAGGGACTAGCGGACCCCAAACCGGGGAGCTGTTTTTT	CASSILGTSGPQTGELFF
TRBV6-5	NA	TRBJ1-5	NA	TGTGCCAGCAGTTACGTCAGCCCCAATCAGCCCCAGCATTTT	CASSYVSPNQPQHF
TRBV7-8	NA	TRBJ2-2	NA	TGTGCCAGCAGCCCCGGAGGACTACTCAACACCGGGGAGCTGTTTTTT	CASSPGGLLNTGELFF
TRBV30	TRBD2	TRBJ2-2	once	TGTGCCTGGAGTCGCGGGGGGAGCACCGGGGAGCTGTTTTTT	CAWSRGGSTGELFF
TRBV6-4	TRBD2	TRBJ2-2	NA	TGTGCCAGCAGTAGTAGAGCGGGAGGAACGAACACCGGGGAGCTGTTTTTT	CASSSRAGGTNTGELFF
TRBV28	TRBD1	TRBJ1-5	NA	TGTGCCAGCAGCTCCGACAGGGGGCTTAGCAATCAGCCCCAGCATTTT	CASSSDRGLSNQPQHF
TRBV28	NA	TRBJ1-1	NA	TGTGCCAGCACCCTAGTGAGGGACACTGAAGCTTTCTTT	CASTLVRDTEAFF
TRBV2	NA	TRBJ1-3	NA	TGTGCCAGCTCCGAGGCAGACTCCCGCTCTGGAAACACCATATATTTT	CASSEADSRSGNTIYF
TRBV19	NA	TRBJ1-5	NA	TGTGCCAGTAGTATGCTGGGACCCCACCAGCCCCAGCATTTT	CASSMLGPHQPQHF
TRBV5-1	NA	TRBJ1-1	NA	TGCGCCAGCAGCTTGGCCTATCGGGACACTGAAGCTTTCTTT	CASSLAYRDTEAFF
TRBV7-2	TRBD1	TRBJ2-7	NA	TGTGCCAGCAGGCCGACAGGGGCCTCCTACGAGCAGTACTTC	CASRPTGASYEQYF
TRBV6-6	NA	TRBJ2-7	NA	TGTGCCAGCAGAGCAGGACAGAACGCCTACGAGCAGTACTTC	CASRAGQNAYEQYF
TRBV10-3	NA	TRBJ1-1	NA	TGTGCCATCAGAGTCCCCCCAAGAAAGCAGGGAAACACTGAAGCTTTCTTT	CAIRVPPRKQGNTEAFF
TRBV2	NA	TRBJ2-4	NA	TGTGCCAGCAGTGACTGGGACAAAAACATTCAGTACTTC	CASSDWDKNIQYF
TRBV5-1	TRBD1	TRBJ2-7	NA	TGCGCCAGCAGCCCGGGACAGGGAGAACACGAGCAGTACTTC	CASSPGQGEHEQYF
TRBV9	TRBD2	TRBJ2-5	NA	TGTGCCAGCAGCGTAGGGGGACTAGCGTTACAAGAGACCCAGTACTTC	CASSVGGLALQETQYF
TRBV30	TRBD1	TRBJ2-2	NA	TGTGCCTGGAGTAACAGGGGTGGTTCCGGGGAGCTGTTTTTT	CAWSNRGGSGELFF
TRBV30	NA	TRBJ1-2	NA	TGTGCCTGGAGTGACAGGAATATAGGGACCTGGCGGTACACCTTC	CAWSDRNIGTWRYTF
TRBV10-3	NA	TRBJ2-5	NA	TGTGCCATCAGTGCTACGGGAGAGACCCAGTACTTC	CAISATGETQYF
TRBV5-5	TRBD2	TRBJ2-7	NA	TGTGCCAGCAGCCCCGGACTAGCGGGGTACGAGCAGTACTTC	CASSPGLAGYEQYF
TRBV30	NA	TRBJ2-5	NA	TGTGCCTGGAGAGTTGGCTTGAAAGAGACCCAGTACTTC	CAWRVGLKETQYF
TRBV7-2	NA	TRBJ1-5	NA	TGTGCCAGCAGCTTAGAGGCCTATAGCAATCAGCCCCAGCATTTT	CASSLEAYSNQPQHF
TRBV19	TRBD1	TRBJ1-5	NA	TGTGCCAGTAGTATTGGACAGGCCAATCAGCCCCAGCATTTT	CASSIGQANQPQHF
TRBV27	NA	TRBJ2-5	once	TGTGCCAGCAGTCCCCCGGGTCGCCAAGAGACCCAGTACTTC	CASSPPGRQETQYF
TRBV19	NA	TRBJ1-2	once	TGTGCCACAGAGGGGAGGAGTGGCTACACCTTC	CATEGRSGYTF